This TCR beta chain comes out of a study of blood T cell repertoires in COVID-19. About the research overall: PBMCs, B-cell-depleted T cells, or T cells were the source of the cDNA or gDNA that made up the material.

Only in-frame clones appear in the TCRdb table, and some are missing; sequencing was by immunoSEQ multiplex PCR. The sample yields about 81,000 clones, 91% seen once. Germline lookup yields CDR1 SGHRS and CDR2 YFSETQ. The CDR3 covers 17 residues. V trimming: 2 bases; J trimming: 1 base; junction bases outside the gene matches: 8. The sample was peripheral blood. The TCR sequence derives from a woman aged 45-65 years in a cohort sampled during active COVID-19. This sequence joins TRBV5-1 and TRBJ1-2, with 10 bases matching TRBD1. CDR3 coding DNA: TGCGCCAGCAGCTTCCGGGACAGGGGAACCCTTAACTATGGCTACACCTTC. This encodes CASSFRDRGTLNYGYTF.